Sequencing of this T cell receptor (beta chain) was carried out in a study of blood T cell repertoires in COVID-19 (dated by TCRdb to the early 2020s). Study-level background: The collaborator samples originated in the United States, Italy and Spain and spanned the acute and convalescent phases of COVID-19. The material from the prospective study consisted of cDNA or gDNA derived from T cells, B-cell-depleted T cells, or PBMCs. Deeply sampled blood TCRbeta repertoires from subjects exposed to, actively infected with, or recovered from COVID-19 were included in the dataset. A freely available public database, intended as a resource for researchers studying the immune response to SARS-CoV-2, is where the repertoires were released. The samples were drawn from the first 160 participants of the ongoing ImmuneRACE study and from 1,254 subjects provided by 6 global collaborators. Sample metadata almost always included a de-identified subject ID, COVID-19 status, age in years and sex. Where available, HLA class I and class II types were obtained from metadata supplied by the sample provider rather than from assay-based typing. General conclusions and limits of the study: How much clinical and demographic metadata was included differed by source and by participant, and the metadata was provided uncurated.

The CDR3 runs 18 residues from the cysteine to the phenylalanine. The read is trimmed to its CDR3 DNA, 54 bases read in frame from base 1. V drops 6 bases and J drops 0 bases, leaving 24 bases in between. Sequences SGHAT (CDR1) and FQNNGV (CDR2) are obtained from the germline V gene. For this clone: Its antigen is unknown. It has no much larger one-base neighbor in the sample; base qualities were not kept.

TCRbeta CDR3 regions were amplified from genomic DNA by means of the immunoSEQ Assay, a bias-controlled multiplex PCR. Under the source paper's analysis protocol: The number of nucleated cells in each sample was estimated by amplification of reference gene primers within the assay. Sequence reads were collapsed and filtered to measure the absolute abundance of every unique TCRbeta CDR3 rearrangement. For each sample, productive Simpson clonality was calculated as the square root of Simpson's diversity index over productive rearrangements. TCRdb limited this immuneACCESS table to in-frame rearrangements with V and J called. A share of clones is missing; checked studies link under half to unresolved V genes, and the rest is unexplained. The V and J calls and clone size come from that table; D and trimming were worked out from the DNA. The sample table contains fewer than 120,000 clones; only one count was recorded for approximately 90% of them. The top ten clones comprise around 5.1% of the sample.

The collaborating institutions used their own protocols to collect whole blood in K2EDTA tubes. For TCRbeta analysis, collaborators shipped samples as frozen whole blood, isolated PBMCs, or DNA extracted from either of those sample types. This chain joins TRBV11-2 to TRBJ2-7, with no confidently assigned D gene. Sequencing was carried out using peripheral blood. The sequence was obtained from a human donor in a cohort sampled during active COVID-19. The DNA sequence is TGTGCCAGCAGGTCGGTTCAGACTCACGGTTTCAACTCCTACGAGCAGTACTTC. The translation is CASRSVQTHGFNSYEQYF.